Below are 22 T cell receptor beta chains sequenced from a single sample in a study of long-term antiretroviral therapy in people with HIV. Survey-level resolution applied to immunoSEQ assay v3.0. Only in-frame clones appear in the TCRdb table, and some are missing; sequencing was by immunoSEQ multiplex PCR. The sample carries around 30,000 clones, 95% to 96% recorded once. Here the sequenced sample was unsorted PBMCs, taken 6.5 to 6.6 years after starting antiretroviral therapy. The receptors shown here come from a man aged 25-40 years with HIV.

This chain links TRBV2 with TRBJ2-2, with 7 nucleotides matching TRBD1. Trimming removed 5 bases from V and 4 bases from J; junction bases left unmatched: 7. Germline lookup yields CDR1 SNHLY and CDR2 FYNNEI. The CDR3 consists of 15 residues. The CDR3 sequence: CASSITGAGTGELFF. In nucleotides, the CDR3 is TGTGCCAGCAGTATAACAGGGGCGGGCACCGGGGAGCTGTTTTTT.

As DNA, the CDR3 is TGTGCCAGTAGCCCGGGACAGGGGCCACTGGATACGCAGTATTTT. Residues: CASSPGQGPLDTQYF. The chain has TRBV19 and TRBJ2-3, with TRBD1 matching over 10 bases. The CDR3 is made up of 15 amino acids. With 6 bases clipped from V and 6 bases from J, the junction kept 9 bases outside the gene matches. Per germline, CDR1 LNHDA and CDR2 SQIVND (reference sequence).

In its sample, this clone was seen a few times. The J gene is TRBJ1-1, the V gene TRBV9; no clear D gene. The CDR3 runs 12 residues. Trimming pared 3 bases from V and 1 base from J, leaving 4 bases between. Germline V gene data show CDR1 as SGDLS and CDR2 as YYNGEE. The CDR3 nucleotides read TGTGCCAGCAGCGATTGGAACACTGAAGCTTTCTTT. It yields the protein CASSDWNTEAFF.

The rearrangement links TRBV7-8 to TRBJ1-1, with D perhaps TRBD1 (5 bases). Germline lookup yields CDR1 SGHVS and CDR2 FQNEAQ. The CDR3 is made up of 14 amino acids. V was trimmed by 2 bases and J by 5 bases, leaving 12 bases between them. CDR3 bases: TGTGCCAGCAGCTTAAGCGGGGCGTGGACTGAAGCTTTCTTT. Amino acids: CASSLSGAWTEAFF.

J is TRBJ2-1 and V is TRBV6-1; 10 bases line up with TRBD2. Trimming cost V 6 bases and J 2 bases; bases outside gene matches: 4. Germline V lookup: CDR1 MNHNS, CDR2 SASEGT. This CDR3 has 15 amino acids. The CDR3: CASSPTSGTYNEQFF. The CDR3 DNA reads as TGTGCCAGCAGCCCTACTAGCGGGACCTACAATGAGCAGTTCTTC.

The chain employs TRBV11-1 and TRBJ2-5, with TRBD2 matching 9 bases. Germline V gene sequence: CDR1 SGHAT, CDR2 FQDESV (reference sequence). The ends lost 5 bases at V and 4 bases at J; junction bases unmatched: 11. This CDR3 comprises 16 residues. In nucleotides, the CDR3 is TGTGCCAGCAGCCAGGGGGGCGGGAGGGCCGTAGAGACCCAGTACTTC. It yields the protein CASSQGGGRAVETQYF.

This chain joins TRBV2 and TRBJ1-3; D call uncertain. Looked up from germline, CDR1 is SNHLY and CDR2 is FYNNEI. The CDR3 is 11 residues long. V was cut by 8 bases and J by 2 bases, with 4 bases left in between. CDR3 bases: TGTGCCAGCGCCCCTGGAAACACCATATATTTT. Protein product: CASAPGNTIYF.

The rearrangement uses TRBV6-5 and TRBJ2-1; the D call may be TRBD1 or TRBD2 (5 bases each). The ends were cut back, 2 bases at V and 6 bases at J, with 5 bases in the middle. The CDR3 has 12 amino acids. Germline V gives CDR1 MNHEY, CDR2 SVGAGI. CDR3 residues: CASSYGGNEQFF. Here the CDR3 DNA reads TGTGCCAGCAGTTACGGGGGCAATGAGCAGTTCTTC.

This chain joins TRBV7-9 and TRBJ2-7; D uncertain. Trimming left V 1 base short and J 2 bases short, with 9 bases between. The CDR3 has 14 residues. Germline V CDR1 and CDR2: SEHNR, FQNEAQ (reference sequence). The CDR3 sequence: CASSLDTEAYEQYF. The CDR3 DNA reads TGTGCCAGCAGCTTAGATACGGAAGCCTACGAGCAGTACTTC.

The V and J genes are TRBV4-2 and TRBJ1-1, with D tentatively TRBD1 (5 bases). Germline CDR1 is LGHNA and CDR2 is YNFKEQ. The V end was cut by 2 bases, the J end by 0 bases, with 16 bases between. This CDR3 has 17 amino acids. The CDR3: CASSQPEGAGMNTEAFF. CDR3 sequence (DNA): TGTGCCAGCAGCCAACCGGAAGGGGCAGGGATGAACACTGAAGCTTTCTTT.

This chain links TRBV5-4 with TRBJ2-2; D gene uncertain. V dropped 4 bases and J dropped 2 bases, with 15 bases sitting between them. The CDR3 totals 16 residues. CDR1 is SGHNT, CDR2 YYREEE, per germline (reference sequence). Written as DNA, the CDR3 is TGTGCCAGCAGCCGTAGGGATGGAGCAAACACCGGGGAGCTGTTTTTT. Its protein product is CASSRRDGANTGELFF.

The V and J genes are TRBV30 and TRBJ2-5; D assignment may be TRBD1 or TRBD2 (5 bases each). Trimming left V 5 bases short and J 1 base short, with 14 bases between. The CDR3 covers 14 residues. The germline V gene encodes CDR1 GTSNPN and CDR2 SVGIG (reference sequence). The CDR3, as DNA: TGTGCCTGGGCTGCCGGGGCAGTCCAAGAGACCCAGTACTTC. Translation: CAWAAGAVQETQYF.

CDR3 amino acids: CASSSRTRTEQYF. The CDR3 DNA sequence: TGTGCCAGCAGCTCCCGAACGAGGACCGAGCAGTACTTC. The chain recombines TRBV9 with TRBJ2-7; D gene uncertain. The CDR3 consists of 13 residues. Germline CDR1 and CDR2: SGDLS and YYNGEE. The ends were cut back, 4 bases at V and 6 bases at J, with 14 bases in the middle.

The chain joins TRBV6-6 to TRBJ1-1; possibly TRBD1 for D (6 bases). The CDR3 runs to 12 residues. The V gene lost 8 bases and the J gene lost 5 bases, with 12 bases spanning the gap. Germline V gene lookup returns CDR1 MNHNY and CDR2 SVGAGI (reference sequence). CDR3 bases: TGTGCCAGCCGGGACACGAGGACTGAAGCTTTCTTT. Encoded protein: CASRDTRTEAFF.

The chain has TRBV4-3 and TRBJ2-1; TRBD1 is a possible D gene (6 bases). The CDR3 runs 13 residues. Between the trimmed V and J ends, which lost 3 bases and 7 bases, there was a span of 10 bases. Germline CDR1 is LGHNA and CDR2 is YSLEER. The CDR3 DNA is TGCGCCAGCAGCCATGGGACAACAAATGAGCAGTTCTTC. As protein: CASSHGTTNEQFF.

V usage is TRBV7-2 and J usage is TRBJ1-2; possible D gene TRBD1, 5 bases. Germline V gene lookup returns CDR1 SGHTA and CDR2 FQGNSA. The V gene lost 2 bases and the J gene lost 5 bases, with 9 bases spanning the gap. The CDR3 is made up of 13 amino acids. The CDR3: CASSLPRGYGYTF. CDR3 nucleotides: TGTGCCAGCAGCTTACCAAGGGGTTATGGCTACACCTTC.

The CDR3 protein is CASSYAGMNTEAFF. CDR3 DNA: TGTGCCAGCAGTTACGCCGGGATGAACACTGAAGCTTTCTTT. The chain uses TRBV27 and TRBJ1-1; D unclear. V was trimmed by 4 bases and J by 0 bases, leaving 9 bases between them. The CDR3 has 14 residues. Germline CDR1 MNHEY, CDR2 SMNVEV (reference sequence).

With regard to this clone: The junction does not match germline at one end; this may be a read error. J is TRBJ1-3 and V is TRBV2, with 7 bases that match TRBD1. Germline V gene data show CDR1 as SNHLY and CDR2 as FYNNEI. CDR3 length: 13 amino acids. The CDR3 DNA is TGTGCCAGCAGGGAAGACAGGGAGGACACCATATATTTT. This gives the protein CASREDREDTIYF. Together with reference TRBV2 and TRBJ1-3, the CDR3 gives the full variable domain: EPEVTQTPSHQVTQMGQEVILRCVPISNHLYFYWYRQILGQKVEFLVSFYNNEISEKSEIFDDQFSVERPDGSNFTLKIRSTKLEDSAMYFCASREDREDTIYFGEGSWLTVV.

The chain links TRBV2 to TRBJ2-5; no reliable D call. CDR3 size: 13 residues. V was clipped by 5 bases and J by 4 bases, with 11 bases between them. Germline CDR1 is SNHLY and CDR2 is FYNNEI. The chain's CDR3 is CASSIRHGETQYF. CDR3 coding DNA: TGTGCCAGCAGTATCAGGCATGGAGAGACCCAGTACTTC.

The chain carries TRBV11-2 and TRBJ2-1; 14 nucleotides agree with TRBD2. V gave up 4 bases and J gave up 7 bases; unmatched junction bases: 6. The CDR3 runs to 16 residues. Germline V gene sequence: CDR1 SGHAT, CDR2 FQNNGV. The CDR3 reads CASSYRLAGGINEQFF. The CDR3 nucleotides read TGTGCCAGCAGCTACCGACTAGCGGGGGGGATTAATGAGCAGTTCTTC.

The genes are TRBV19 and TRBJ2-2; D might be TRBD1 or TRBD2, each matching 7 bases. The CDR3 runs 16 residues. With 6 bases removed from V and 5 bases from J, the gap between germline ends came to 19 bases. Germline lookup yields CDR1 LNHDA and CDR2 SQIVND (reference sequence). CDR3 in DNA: TGTGCCAGTAGCGACCCCCAGGGGGAGGGGACCGGGGAGCTGTTTTTT. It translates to CASSDPQGEGTGELFF.

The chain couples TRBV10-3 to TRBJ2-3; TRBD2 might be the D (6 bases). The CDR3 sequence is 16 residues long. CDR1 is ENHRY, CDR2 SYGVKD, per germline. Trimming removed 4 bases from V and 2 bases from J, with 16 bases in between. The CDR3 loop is CAISGGETSLTDTQYF. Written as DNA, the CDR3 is TGTGCCATCAGTGGGGGGGAGACATCGCTCACAGATACGCAGTATTTT.